This TCR beta chain came from a study of blood T cell repertoires in COVID-19. Background on the study: PBMCs, B-cell-depleted T cells, or T cells were the source of the cDNA or gDNA that made up the material.

V trimming: 4 bases; J trimming: 0 bases; junction bases outside the gene matches: 5. Per germline, CDR1 SGDLS and CDR2 YYNGEE. This CDR3 contains 15 residues. In the original analysis: Estimates of nucleated cell counts were drawn from the amplification of reference gene primers. The repertoire was sequenced with immunoSEQ multiplex PCR; TCRdb's copy has only in-frame clones and lacks some. V, J and clone size were drawn from that table, and D and trimming were deduced from the DNA. The sample gives roughly 120,000 clones, roughly nine tenths of which show up once; about 3.5% is in the top ten. The gene calls are TRBV9 and TRBJ2-3; 7 positions match TRBD2. The origin of this receptor is a man aged 45-65 years with active COVID-19. Material: peripheral blood. For the CDR3, the DNA is TGTGCCAGCAGCTTAAGCGGGGTTAGCACAGATACGCAGTATTTT. Translated, it gives CASSLSGVSTDTQYF.